The present entry profiles one T cell receptor (beta chain) with its context. V lost 4 bases, J lost 1 base, and 5 bases stayed unmatched. Germline lookup yields CDR1 SGHRS and CDR2 YFSETQ. The CDR3 is 15 residues long. The record originates from a study of blood T cell repertoires in COVID-19. About the research overall: Sites in the United States, Italy and Spain provided acute and convalescent COVID-19 samples.

Profiled with immunoSEQ multiplex PCR; TCRdb holds only in-frame clones, not every one. This table holds roughly 200,000 clones, approximately 84% found once. The source material was peripheral blood. The TCR comes from a woman in her 70s with active or convalescent COVID-19. This chain joins TRBV5-1 and TRBJ2-7; 10 positions agree with TRBD1. In nucleotides, the CDR3 is TGCGCCAGCAGCCTATGGACAGGGGGATCCTACGAGCAGTACTTC. Its protein product is CASSLWTGGSYEQYF.